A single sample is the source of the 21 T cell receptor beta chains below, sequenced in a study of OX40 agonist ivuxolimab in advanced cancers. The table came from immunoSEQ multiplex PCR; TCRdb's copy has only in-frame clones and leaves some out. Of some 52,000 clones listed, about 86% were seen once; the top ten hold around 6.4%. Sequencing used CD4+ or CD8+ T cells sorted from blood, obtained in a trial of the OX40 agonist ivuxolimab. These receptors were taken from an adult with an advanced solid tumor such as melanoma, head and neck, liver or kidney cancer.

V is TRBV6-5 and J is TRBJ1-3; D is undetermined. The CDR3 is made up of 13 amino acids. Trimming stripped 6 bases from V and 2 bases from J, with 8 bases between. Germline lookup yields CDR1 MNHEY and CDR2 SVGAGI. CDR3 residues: CASSIRTGNTIYF. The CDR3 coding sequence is TGTGCCAGCAGCATACGCACTGGAAACACCATATATTTT.

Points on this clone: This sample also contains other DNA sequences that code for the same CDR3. The CDR3 protein is CSVGQGGAYSGDTIYF. The CDR3 region has the DNA TGCAGCGTGGGACAGGGAGGCGCCTACTCTGGGGACACCATATATTTT. The rearrangement links TRBV29-1 to TRBJ1-3; 9 positions match TRBD1. Germline values: CDR1 SQVTM, CDR2 ANQGSEA. V was pared by 6 bases and J by 8 bases, with 17 bases of the junction left unmatched. CDR3 length equals 16 residues.

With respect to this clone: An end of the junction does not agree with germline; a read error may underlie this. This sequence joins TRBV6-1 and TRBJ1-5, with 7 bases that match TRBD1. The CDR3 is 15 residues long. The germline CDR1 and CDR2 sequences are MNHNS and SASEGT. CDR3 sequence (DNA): TGTGCCAGCTGTGAGGGGGCGGTCGCCAATCAGCCCCAGCATTTT. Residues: CASCEGAVANQPQHF.

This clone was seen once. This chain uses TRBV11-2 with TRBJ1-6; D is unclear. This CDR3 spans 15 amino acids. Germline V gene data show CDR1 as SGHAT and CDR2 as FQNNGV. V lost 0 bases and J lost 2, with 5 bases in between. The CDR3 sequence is CASSLDQAYNSPLHF. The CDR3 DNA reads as TGTGCCAGCAGCTTAGATCAGGCCTATAATTCACCCCTCCACTTT.

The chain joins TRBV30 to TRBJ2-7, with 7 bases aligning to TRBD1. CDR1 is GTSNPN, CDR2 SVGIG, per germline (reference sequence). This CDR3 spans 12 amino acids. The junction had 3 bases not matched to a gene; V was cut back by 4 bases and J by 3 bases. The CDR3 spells CAWNRGVYEQYF. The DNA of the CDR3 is TGTGCCTGGAACAGGGGCGTCTACGAGCAGTACTTC.

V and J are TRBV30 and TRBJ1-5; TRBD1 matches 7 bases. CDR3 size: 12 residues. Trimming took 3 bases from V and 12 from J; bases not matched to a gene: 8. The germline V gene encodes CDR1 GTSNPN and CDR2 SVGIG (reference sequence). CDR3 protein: CAWSRETGIQHF. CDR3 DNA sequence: TGTGCCTGGAGCAGGGAGACAGGGATCCAGCATTTT.

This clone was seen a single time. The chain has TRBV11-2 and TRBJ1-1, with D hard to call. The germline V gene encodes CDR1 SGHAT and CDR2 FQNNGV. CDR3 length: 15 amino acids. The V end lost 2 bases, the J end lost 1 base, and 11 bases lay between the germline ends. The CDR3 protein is CASSLSGITNTEAFF. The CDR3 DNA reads TGTGCCAGCAGCTTAAGCGGGATTACGAACACTGAAGCTTTCTTT.

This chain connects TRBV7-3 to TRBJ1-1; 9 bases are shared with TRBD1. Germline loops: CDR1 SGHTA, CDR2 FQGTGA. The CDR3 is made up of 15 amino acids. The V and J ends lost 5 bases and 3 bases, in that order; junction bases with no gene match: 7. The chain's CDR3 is CASSPTGTGYTEAFF. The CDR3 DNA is TGTGCCAGCAGCCCCACTGGGACAGGGTACACTGAAGCTTTCTTT. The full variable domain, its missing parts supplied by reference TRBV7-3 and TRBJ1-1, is GAGVSQTPSNKVTEKGKYVELRCDPISGHTALYWYRQSLGQGPEFLIYFQGTGAADDSGLPNDRFFAVRPEGSVSTLKIQRTERGDSAVYLCASSPTGTGYTEAFFGQGTRLTVV.

The CDR3 nucleotides are TGCAGCGTTGAGCCGGGGACAGGGGGACAGCAGTACTTC. This gives the protein CSVEPGTGGQQYF. The J gene is TRBJ2-7, the V gene TRBV29-1; 11 bases align to TRBD1. This CDR3 contains 13 residues. V trimming: 3 bases; J trimming: 8 bases; junction bases outside the gene matches: 6. Germline CDR1 reads SQVTM; CDR2 reads ANQGSEA.

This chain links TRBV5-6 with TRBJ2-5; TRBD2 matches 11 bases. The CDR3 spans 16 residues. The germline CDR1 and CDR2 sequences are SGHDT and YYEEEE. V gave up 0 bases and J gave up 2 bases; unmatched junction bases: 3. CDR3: CASSLVLAGGQETQYF. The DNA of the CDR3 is TGTGCCAGCAGCTTGGTTCTAGCGGGAGGTCAAGAGACCCAGTACTTC.

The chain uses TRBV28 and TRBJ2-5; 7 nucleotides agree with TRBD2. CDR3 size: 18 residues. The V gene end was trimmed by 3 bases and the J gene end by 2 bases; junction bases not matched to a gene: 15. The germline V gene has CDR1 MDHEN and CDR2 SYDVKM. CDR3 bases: TGTGCCAGCAGTTTGGGGGACTACCTCATCCATTTACAAGAGACCCAGTACTTC. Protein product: CASSLGDYLIHLQETQYF.

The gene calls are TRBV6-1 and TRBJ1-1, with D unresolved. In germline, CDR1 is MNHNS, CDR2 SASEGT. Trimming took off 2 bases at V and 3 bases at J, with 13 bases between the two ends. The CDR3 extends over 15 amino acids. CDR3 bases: TGTGCCAGCAGTGAACTCTGGGGATGTCACACTGAAGCTTTCTTT. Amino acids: CASSELWGCHTEAFF.

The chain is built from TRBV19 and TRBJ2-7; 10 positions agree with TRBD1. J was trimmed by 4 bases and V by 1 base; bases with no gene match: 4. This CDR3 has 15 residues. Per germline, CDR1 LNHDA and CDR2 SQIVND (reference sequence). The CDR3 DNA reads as TGTGCCAGTAGTATAGGACAGGGGGCGAAATACGAGCAGTACTTC. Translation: CASSIGQGAKYEQYF.

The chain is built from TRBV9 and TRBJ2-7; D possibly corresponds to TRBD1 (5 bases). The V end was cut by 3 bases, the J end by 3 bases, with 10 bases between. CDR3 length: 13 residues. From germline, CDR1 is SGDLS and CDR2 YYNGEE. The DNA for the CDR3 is TGTGCCAGCAGCGAGGGGATGGACTACGAGCAGTACTTC. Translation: CASSEGMDYEQYF.

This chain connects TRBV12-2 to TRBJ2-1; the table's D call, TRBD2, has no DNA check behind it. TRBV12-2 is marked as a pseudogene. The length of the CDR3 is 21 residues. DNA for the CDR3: TGTGCAAGTCGCTTAGGAGGACTAGCGGGGGGGCTTATTCTATTATACAATGAGCAGTTCTTC. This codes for CASRLGGLAGGLILLYNEQFF.

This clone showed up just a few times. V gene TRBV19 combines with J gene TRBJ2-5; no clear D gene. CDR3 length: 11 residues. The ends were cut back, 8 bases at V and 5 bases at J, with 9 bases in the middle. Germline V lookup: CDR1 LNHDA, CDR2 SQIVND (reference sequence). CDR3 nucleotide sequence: TGTGCCAGTGGGCGGCAGGAGACCCAGTACTTC. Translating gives CASGRQETQYF.

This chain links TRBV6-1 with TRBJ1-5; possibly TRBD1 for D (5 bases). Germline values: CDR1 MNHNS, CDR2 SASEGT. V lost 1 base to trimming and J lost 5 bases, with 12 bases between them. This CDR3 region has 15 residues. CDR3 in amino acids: CASSEDWGSYQPQHF. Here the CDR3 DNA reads TGTGCCAGCAGTGAAGATTGGGGCAGCTATCAGCCCCAGCATTTT.

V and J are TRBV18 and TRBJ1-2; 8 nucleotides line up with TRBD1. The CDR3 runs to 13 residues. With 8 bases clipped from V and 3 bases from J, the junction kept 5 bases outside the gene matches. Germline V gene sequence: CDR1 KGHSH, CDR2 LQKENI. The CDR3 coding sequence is TGTGCCAGCACCCCGGACAGGGACTATGGCTACACCTTC. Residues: CASTPDRDYGYTF.

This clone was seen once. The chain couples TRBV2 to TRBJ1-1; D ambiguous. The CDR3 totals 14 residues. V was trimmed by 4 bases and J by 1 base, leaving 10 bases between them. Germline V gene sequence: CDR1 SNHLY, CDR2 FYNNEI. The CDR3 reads CASSGGLGNTEAFF. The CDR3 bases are TGTGCCAGCAGTGGAGGGTTGGGGAACACTGAAGCTTTCTTT.

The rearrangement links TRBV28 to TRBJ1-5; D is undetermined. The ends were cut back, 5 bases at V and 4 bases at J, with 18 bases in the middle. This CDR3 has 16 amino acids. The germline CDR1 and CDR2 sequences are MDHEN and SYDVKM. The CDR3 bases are TGTGCCAGCAGTCCATCCACCATCGGTCGTAATCAGCCCCAGCATTTT. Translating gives CASSPSTIGRNQPQHF.

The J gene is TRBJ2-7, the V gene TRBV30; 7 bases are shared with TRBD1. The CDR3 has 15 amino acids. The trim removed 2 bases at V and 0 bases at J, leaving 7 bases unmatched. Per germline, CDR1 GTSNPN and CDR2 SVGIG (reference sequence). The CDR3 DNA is TGTGCCTGGAGTAGAGAGGGGGCTTCCTCCTACGAGCAGTACTTC. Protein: CAWSREGASSYEQYF.